This T cell receptor (beta chain) was identified in a study of beta chain features in type 1 diabetes (dated by TCRdb to 2017 to 2018). With respect to the entire study: No differences in mean age, gender distribution, total cell number or subset yield were found between patients and healthy donors. A total of about 110 million sorted cells were examined across all samples, and the number of cells per subset was strongly correlated with RNA yield. In the study, recently diagnosed type 1 diabetes patients and matched healthy donors were compared on the TCRB repertoires of their sorted circulating CD4+ T cell subsets. Naive and central memory subsets were obtained from all 28 donors, but regulatory and stem cell-like memory subsets were isolated from only 8 patients and 8 healthy donors. The study at large found these results: Shorter templates might have been favored by PCR, but patient and control samples were amplified and corrected together, so both groups would have been affected equally by any skew. At VDJ recombination sites, patients with type 1 diabetes made fewer insertions and deleted more nucleotides, a pattern implying thymic rearrangement abnormalities. Naive, central memory and regulatory TCRB repertoires appeared more similar among patients than among healthy donors. Because the HLA sub-analyses included only small numbers of individuals, any influence of HLA type on TCRB rearrangement was left unresolved. Sequencing cDNA rather than genomic DNA could over-represent highly expressing activated cells, although activation and CD3 levels did not differ between groups. In all four CD4+ subsets, TCRB CDR3 length was moderately but significantly shorter in type 1 diabetes patients.

Comments on this clone: No cognate antigen has been identified for it. The sample holds no much larger clone one base away, and base qualities are not on file.

From each donor, a single peripheral blood sample of 100 to 150 mL on average was drawn into heparinised tubes. A BD FACSAria II was used to sort naive, central memory, regulatory and stem cell-like memory CD4+ T cells with a panel that included CD45RO, CCR7, CD25, CD127, CD95 and CD27. Every sorted population had a purity above 98%. PBMCs were isolated right away by Lymphoprep density gradient centrifugation and were stained directly, without culture. To minimize batch effects, samples were stained and sorted in pairs, one healthy donor with one patient per experiment. V and J lose 3 bases and 3 bases, and a span of 10 bases separates them. The cysteine opens and the phenylalanine closes a CDR3 of 14 amino acids. The DNA shown is the 42-base CDR3, in frame from base 1. The germline V gene specifies KGHSH as CDR1 and LQKENI as CDR2. The entire amount of isolated RNA was reverse transcribed using the High Capacity cDNA Reverse Transcription Kit, so the sequenced TCRB transcripts were expressed ones. Deep immunoSEQ sequencing was performed on naive, central memory and regulatory T cell samples, with an average of roughly 3.6 million total reads per sample. Sorted cells were lysed in RLT buffer and RNA was extracted with DNase-treated RNeasy Micro or Mini kits, depending on cell number. Each cell subset was processed separately to prevent cross-contamination, with patient and healthy donor samples processed together. Using the immunoSEQ multiplex PCR, TCRB sequences were amplified from cDNA into 87-bp fragments spanning the CDR3 region. Sequencing of the amplicons was performed on the Illumina HiSeq platform. From the authors' description of their analysis: Synthetic template baselines were used to correct PCR bias computationally, reads within Hamming distance 2 were collapsed, and singletons that could not be merged were discarded. Reads were aligned to IMGT to assign V, D and J genes, CDR3 length, and insertions or deletions at six rearrangement sites. Within each subset, clonotype counts were normalized to sorted cell number, and only after that were true diversity and Gini coefficients computed with the tcR R package. Repertoire sharing was quantified using the overlap coefficient calculated on TCRB nucleotide sequences. As a proxy for the pre-selection repertoire, out-of-frame TCRB sequences from naive cells were analyzed. TCRdb obtained this table from immuneACCESS and retained in-frame rearrangements with V and J assigned. These tables miss some clones; where compared with another copy, unresolved V genes account for less than half of the shortfall, and the remainder is unexplained. That table furnishes V, J and clone size, whereas the DNA furnished D and trimming. The sample includes about 470,000 clones, with about 29% observed a single time. The ten largest clones take up 0.05% to 0.065% of the sample.

Sequencing used naive CD4+ T cells from blood. In the paper's terms, the cell subset or site label means: true naive CD4+ T cells. The V and J segments used are TRBV18 and TRBJ2-3; no confident D gene assignment can be made. The TCR originated in a man aged 18 to 29 in good health. The nucleotide sequence reads as follows: TGTGCCAGCTCACCTAAATCCGTGACAGATACGCAGTATTTT. The resulting protein is CASSPKSVTDTQYF.